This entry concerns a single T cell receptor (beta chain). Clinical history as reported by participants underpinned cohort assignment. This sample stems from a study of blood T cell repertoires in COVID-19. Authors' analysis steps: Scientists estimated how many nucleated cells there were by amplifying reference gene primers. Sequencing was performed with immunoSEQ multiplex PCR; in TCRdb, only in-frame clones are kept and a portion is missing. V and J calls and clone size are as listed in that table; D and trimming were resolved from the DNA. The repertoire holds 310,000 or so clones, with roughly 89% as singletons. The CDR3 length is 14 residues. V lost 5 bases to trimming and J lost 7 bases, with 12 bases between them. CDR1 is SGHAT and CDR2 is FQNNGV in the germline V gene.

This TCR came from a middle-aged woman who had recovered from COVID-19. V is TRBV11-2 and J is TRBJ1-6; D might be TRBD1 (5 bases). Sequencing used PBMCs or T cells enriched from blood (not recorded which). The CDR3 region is CASSPQGDNSPLHF. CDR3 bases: TGTGCCAGCAGCCCTCAGGGCGACAATTCACCCCTCCACTTT.